The source of this TCR beta chain is a study of blood T cell repertoires in COVID-19. Across the study: Samples taken during acute and convalescent COVID-19 were collected in the United States, Italy and Spain. T cells, B-cell-depleted T cells, or PBMCs provided the cDNA or gDNA that served as material.

On this clone itself: The identical CDR3 is also encoded by other nucleotide sequences in the sample.

The assay was immunoSEQ multiplex PCR, and TCRdb's table has in-frame clones only and misses some. The table includes about 200,000 clones, over 75% detected once. The sample taken for sequencing was peripheral blood. The sequence was obtained from a woman between 70 and 85 years old with COVID-19, enrolled during active disease.

CDR3 sequence: CASSLGRNTEAFF. As DNA, the CDR3 is TGTGCCAGCAGCTTAGGCCGGAACACTGAAGCTTTCTTT. J is TRBJ1-1 and V is TRBV7-3; no clear D gene. Looked up from germline, CDR1 is SGHTA and CDR2 is FQGTGA. The V end lost 2 bases, the J end lost 1 base, and 5 bases lay between the germline ends. CDR3 length: 13 residues.